The clone carrying this TCR beta chain was counted between two and nine times. Its antigen is not known. The entry originates in a study of CD8 T cells in ankylosing spondylitis. Study conclusions and caveats: Within ankylosing spondylitis blood, a TCR beta motif made up of eight highly homologous variants appeared to be characteristic.

TCRdb called the 5' RACE reads again in MiXCR, with one record for every CDR3 protein. The sample records more than 650,000 distinct CDR3 sequences, 12% being singletons. Specimen: blood, either unsorted or a sorted T cell fraction (not recorded which). The source is a male donor with ankylosing spondylitis.

The DNA for the CDR3 is TGTGCCACCAGCAGGACTAGCGGGGGACATAACGATGAGCAGTTCTTC. This sequence encodes CATSRTSGGHNDEQFF. The V call is TRBV15, the J call TRBJ2-1; 12 bases match TRBD2. The V gene's germline CDR1 is LNHNV and CDR2 YYDKDF (reference sequence). The V segment lost 3 bases and the J segment 8 bases; nucleotides outside the gene matches: 8. CDR3 length: 16 residues.